This TCR beta chain was sequenced in a study of monozygotic twins with inflammatory bowel disease. Blood was drawn at under 3 ml per donor. TCRdb reprocessed the 5' RACE reads; each CDR3 protein has one entry and no DNA is given. This sample carries 350,000 to 400,000 distinct CDR3 sequences, with 2.5% to 3% going to the ten biggest clones. Study-wide results and caveats: IBD patients shared fewer clonotypes with other individuals than healthy twins, especially patients with disease activity signs. The authors note that differing immunosuppressive treatments may have added variability to patient repertoires.

CDR3 length equals 13 residues. Germline CDR1 reads GTSNPN; CDR2 reads SVGIG (reference sequence). Regarding this clonotype: Its antigen is as yet unknown.

This clonotype originated in a human donor with ulcerative colitis or Crohn's disease, or a healthy co-twin of an affected twin (not recorded which). This chain uses TRBV30 with TRBJ1-1. Sequenced: blood. CDR3: CAWSVQGWTEAFF.